The 10 T cell receptor beta chains below were found in one sample sequenced in a study of CD8+ T cells in alopecia areata (dated by TCRdb to 2016 to 2018). Sample time point, as interpreted from the label and publication: around 26 weeks on oral tofacitinib. According to the study, the label for this sample's treatment or condition signals: oral pan-JAK inhibitor, 5-10 mg twice daily. The protocol used for the library was the immunoSEQ multiplex PCR assay. RNA was extracted from all samples and reverse transcribed into cDNA as template for TCR sequencing. The table was pulled from immuneACCESS by TCRdb, which kept in-frame rearrangements only. Such tables lose some clones; where checked, under half of the loss comes from unresolved V genes, and the rest has no known cause. This sample holds 170,000 or so clones; roughly 61% were observed only once. Together, the top ten hold around 12% of the sample.

This material consisted of CD8+ T cells sorted from blood, taken at week 24, from a patient treated with tofacitinib. These receptors were taken from a human donor with alopecia areata.

The J gene is TRBJ2-2, the V gene TRBV12-5; 7 bases fit TRBD2. Trimming at V came to 5 bases and at J to 0 bases, leaving 6 bases not matched to a gene. This CDR3 has 16 amino acids. Germline CDR1 LGHNT, CDR2 FRNRAP. The CDR3 DNA follows: TGTGCTAGTGGTACATCGGGACTACCGAACACCGGGGAGCTGTTTTTT. Encoded protein: CASGTSGLPNTGELFF.

The gene calls are TRBV5-1 and TRBJ1-1; weak D call: TRBD1 (6 bases). The CDR3 length is 14 residues. Germline CDR1 SGHRS, CDR2 YFSETQ. V lost 6 bases and J 1 base, leaving 13 bases between the germline ends. CDR3 in amino acids: CASTLPGQNTEAFF. In DNA form, the CDR3 reads TGCGCCAGCACCCTTCCGGGACAGAACACTGAAGCTTTCTTT.

The rearrangement links TRBV19 to TRBJ2-7; D possibly corresponds to TRBD2 (6 bases). The CDR3 consists of 16 residues. V lost 5 bases to trimming and J lost 0 bases, with 17 bases between them. Germline V gene data show CDR1 as LNHDA and CDR2 as SQIVND (reference sequence). The CDR3 bases are TGTGCCAGTAGTCATCTGGGTCGGGGGAGCTCCTACGAGCAGTACTTC. Residues: CASSHLGRGSSYEQYF.

The chain is built from TRBV7-9 and TRBJ1-2; TRBD1 might be the D (6 bases). CDR1 is SEHNR and CDR2 is FQNEAQ in the germline V gene (reference sequence). This CDR3 region has 15 residues. Between the trimmed V and J ends, which lost 5 bases and 2 bases, there was a span of 15 bases. The CDR3 bases are TGTGCCAGCAGCCCTAGCGGGGGGGCAAACTATGGCTACACCTTC. This sequence encodes CASSPSGGANYGYTF.

This clone was picked up a small number of times. The chain carries TRBV5-4 and TRBJ2-6, with 9 bases matching TRBD1. The length of the CDR3 is 18 residues. V lost 2 bases and J lost 3; bases outside the gene matches: 9. Germline loops: CDR1 SGHNT, CDR2 YYREEE (reference sequence). The DNA for the CDR3 is TGTGCCAGCAGCTTCAACCCGGGACAGGGTTTTGGGGCCAACGTCCTGACTTTC. It is translated as CASSFNPGQGFGANVLTF.

The V call is TRBV7-9, the J call TRBJ2-3; 9 bases map to TRBD2. The CDR3 has 13 amino acids. Germline V gene lookup returns CDR1 SEHNR and CDR2 FQNEAQ (reference sequence). The ends lost 7 bases at V and 3 bases at J; junction bases unmatched: 2. The CDR3 loop reads CASTSGGTDTQYF. The CDR3 coding sequence is TGTGCCAGCACCAGCGGGGGGACAGATACGCAGTATTTT.

The genes are TRBV14 and TRBJ2-5; D is unresolved. The V gene's germline CDR1 is SGHDN and CDR2 FVKESK. The V end was cut by 4 bases, the J end by 0 bases, with 18 bases between. The CDR3 totals 17 residues. Here the CDR3 reads CASSLNRYPRYQETQYF. Here the CDR3 DNA reads TGTGCCAGCAGCCTCAACCGGTACCCCCGGTACCAAGAGACCCAGTACTTC.

The genes are TRBV7-9 and TRBJ2-3; D gene ambiguous. Trimming removed 5 bases at V and 0 bases at J, with 12 bases between. Per the germline V gene, CDR1 is SEHNR and CDR2 is FQNEAQ (reference sequence). CDR3 size: 15 residues. The CDR3 spells CASSPPPESTDTQYF. CDR3 sequence (DNA): TGTGCCAGCAGCCCCCCGCCGGAAAGCACAGATACGCAGTATTTT. The whole variable domain, remainder taken from reference TRBV7-9 and TRBJ2-3, is DTGVSQNPRHKITKRGQNVTFRCDPISEHNRLYWYRQTLGQGPEFLTYFQNEAQLEKSRLLSDRFSAERPKGSFSTLEIQRTEQGDSAMYLCASSPPPESTDTQYFGPGTRLTVL.

V and J are TRBV5-1 and TRBJ2-3; TRBD2 aligns across 8 bases. V was pared by 5 bases and J by 1 base, with 0 bases of the junction left unmatched. The germline V gene has CDR1 SGHRS and CDR2 YFSETQ. The CDR3 contains 13 residues. DNA of the CDR3: TGCGCCAGCAGTAGCGGGGGCACAGATACGCAGTATTTT. As protein: CASSSGGTDTQYF.

This clone was seen only a few times. This chain links TRBV12-5 with TRBJ2-1; D is ambiguous. Germline V lookup: CDR1 LGHNT, CDR2 FRNRAP. This CDR3 comprises 20 residues. V dropped 1 base and J dropped 3 bases, with 25 bases sitting between them. CDR3 bases: TGTGCTAGTGGTTTGGCCCAGAATGTTAGGAATAAGAAGAGCTACAATGAGCAGTTCTTC. Protein product: CASGLAQNVRNKKSYNEQFF. Complete variable domain (other parts from reference TRBV12-5 and TRBJ2-1): DARVTQTPRHKVTEMGQEVTMRCQPILGHNTVFWYRQTMMQGLELLAYFRNRAPLDDSGMPKDRFSAEMPDATLATLKIQPSEPRDSAVYFCASGLAQNVRNKKSYNEQFFGPGTRLTVL.